Described below is a single T cell receptor beta chain sequence and its context. The data derive from a study of OX40 agonist ivuxolimab in advanced cancers. Profiling relied on immunoSEQ multiplex PCR, and the TCRdb table lists in-frame clones only, not all of them. The sample contains 50,000 to 65,000 clones, around 80% of which appear only once. The starting material was CD4+ or CD8+ T cells sorted from blood, obtained in a trial of the OX40 agonist ivuxolimab. This clonotype was obtained from an adult with an advanced solid tumor such as melanoma, head and neck, liver or kidney cancer.

This chain's CDR3 is CAWSVLAGRKDEQFF. CDR3 DNA sequence: TGTGCCTGGAGTGTGTTAGCGGGGAGGAAGGATGAGCAGTTCTTC. J is TRBJ2-1 and V is TRBV30; 8 bases fit TRBD2. Germline V lookup: CDR1 GTSNPN, CDR2 SVGIG (reference sequence). Trimming at V came to 0 bases and at J to 8 bases, leaving 9 bases not matched to a gene. The CDR3 is 15 residues long.